This T cell receptor beta chain was identified during a study of yellow fever vaccine responses in identical twins. TCRdb re-analysed the RT-PCR reads in MiXCR, keeping a single row per CDR3 protein. In the table there are several thousand distinct CDR3 sequences, roughly 84% of which are singletons. In germline, CDR1 is SNHLY, CDR2 FYNNEI. The germline V and J ends were trimmed by 4 bases and 2 bases, with 11 bases remaining between them. CDR3 size: 15 residues. Sequencing was performed on T cells from blood (PBMCs), unsorted or a sorted subset (not recorded which), taken before or after yellow fever vaccination (not recorded which). The rearrangement links TRBV2 to TRBJ2-2; D assignment may be TRBD1 or TRBD2 (6 bases each). This receptor was obtained from a woman between 18 and 30 years old who received the yellow fever vaccine. CDR3 bases: TGTGCCAGCAGTGGGAGGGGGAGAAACACCGGGGAGCTGTTTTTT. Translation: CASSGRGRNTGELFF.